This TCR beta chain originates from a study of blood T cells in healthy people across ages. Study-wide findings and caveats: Donors of long life had a larger count of naive CD4+ cells and greater diversity than aged donors.

In regard to this clonotype: Its specificity is not known.

The authors ran a second PCR of roughly 6 to 12 cycles using a sample-barcoded 5' primer and a J-beta primer mix. MiXCR was run by TCRdb on the 5' RACE reads, yielding one entry per CDR3 protein. The table records about a million distinct CDR3 sequences, less than 45% of them present only once. V was clipped by 7 bases and J by 8 bases, with 14 bases between them. The CDR3 length is 13 residues. Per the germline V gene, CDR1 is MDHEN and CDR2 is SYDVKM. The rearrangement links TRBV28 to TRBJ2-2, with D unclear. This TCR derives from a man between 18 and 29 years old in good health. Sequencing was done on a sample of blood. CDR3: CASTEWGEGELFF. The DNA of the CDR3 is TGTGCCAGCACGGAATGGGGTGAAGGGGAGCTGTTTTTT.